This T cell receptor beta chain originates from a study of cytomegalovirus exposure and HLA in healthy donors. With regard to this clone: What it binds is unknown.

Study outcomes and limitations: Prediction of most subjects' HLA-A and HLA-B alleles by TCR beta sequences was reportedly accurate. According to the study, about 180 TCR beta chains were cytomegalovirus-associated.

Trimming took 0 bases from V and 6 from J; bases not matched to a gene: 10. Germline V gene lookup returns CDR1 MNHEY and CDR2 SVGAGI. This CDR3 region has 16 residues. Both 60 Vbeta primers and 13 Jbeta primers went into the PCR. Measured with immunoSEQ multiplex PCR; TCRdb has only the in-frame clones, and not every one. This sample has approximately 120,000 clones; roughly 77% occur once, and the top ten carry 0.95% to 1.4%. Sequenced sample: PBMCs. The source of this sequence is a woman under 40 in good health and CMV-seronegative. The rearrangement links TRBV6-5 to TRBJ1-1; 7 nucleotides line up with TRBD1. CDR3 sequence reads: CASSYSGTGAGAEAFF. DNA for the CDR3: TGTGCCAGCAGTTACTCGGGTACAGGGGCAGGGGCTGAAGCTTTCTTT.